This is a list of T cell receptor beta chains from one sample in a study of T cells in Graves' hyperthyroidism and ophthalmopathy. One entry per CDR3 protein, called by TCRdb with MiXCR from the multiplex PCR reads. The sample has over 250,000 distinct CDR3 sequences, roughly 15% seen once. The material sequenced was blood. The receptors come from a woman between 40 and 50 years old with Graves' ophthalmopathy. The CDR3 runs from the conserved cysteine through the conserved F or W. The order of the fields is V gene, D gene, CDR3 length, clone size, J gene, CDR3 DNA, CDR3 protein. The D gene is left open where the match is weak. The size entry is marked missing in some rows and otherwise reads once, few, many or a size class.

v_gene: TRBV19
d_gene: -
len: 14
abundance: -
j_gene: TRBJ1-3
CDR3nt: TGTGCCAGTCTTTCACAGAGCTCTGGAAACACCATATATTTT
CDR3aa: CASLSQSSGNTIYF

v_gene: TRBV7-9
d_gene: -
len: 15
abundance: -
j_gene: TRBJ2-1
CDR3nt: TGTGCCAGCAATCGTGGCTGGGGGCTACACAATGAGCAGTTCTTC
CDR3aa: CASNRGWGLHNEQFF

v_gene: TRBV20-1
d_gene: TRBD2
len: 13
abundance: -
j_gene: TRBJ2-7
CDR3nt: TGCAGTGCTAGAAAGAACCTAGCGGCCGAGCAGTACTTC
CDR3aa: CSARKNLAAEQYF

v_gene: TRBV6-1
d_gene: TRBD1
len: 15
abundance: -
j_gene: TRBJ1-6
CDR3nt: TGTGCCAGCAACCCAAGACAGGGCTATAATTCACCCCTCCACTTT
CDR3aa: CASNPRQGYNSPLHF

v_gene: TRBV20-1
d_gene: -
len: 16
abundance: many
j_gene: TRBJ1-5
CDR3nt: TGCAGTGCTAGAGATCGACACGGTGGGGGCAATCAGCCCCAGCATTTT
CDR3aa: CSARDRHGGGNQPQHF

v_gene: TRBV10-1
d_gene: -
len: 15
abundance: few
j_gene: TRBJ2-5
CDR3nt: TGCGCCAGCTCTGAACCGGGACGGTCTCTGGAGACCCAGTACTTC
CDR3aa: CASSEPGRSLETQYF

v_gene: TRBV20-1
d_gene: TRBD2
len: 18
abundance: many
j_gene: TRBJ2-7
CDR3nt: TGCAGTGCTAGAAATCCCCCCCTAGTGAGTAGCGGGGGGGACGAGCAGTACTTC
CDR3aa: CSARNPPLVSSGGDEQYF

v_gene: TRBV24-1
d_gene: -
len: 16
abundance: few
j_gene: TRBJ2-1
CDR3nt: TGTGCCACCAGTGACCCGGGGGGCGGCTTATCTAATGAGCAGTTCTTC
CDR3aa: CATSDPGGGLSNEQFF

v_gene: TRBV28
d_gene: -
len: 11
abundance: many
j_gene: TRBJ1-1
CDR3nt: TGTGCCAGCAGCAGAAAAATAGAAGCTTTCTTT
CDR3aa: CASSRKIEAFF

v_gene: TRBV18
d_gene: TRBD1
len: 16
abundance: -
j_gene: TRBJ1-1
CDR3nt: TGTGCCAGCTCACCACAGGGGGCGGCTGTAGACACTGAAGCTTTCTTT
CDR3aa: CASSPQGAAVDTEAFF

v_gene: TRBV12-3/TRBV12-4
d_gene: -
len: 13
abundance: many
j_gene: TRBJ1-4
CDR3nt: TGTGCCAGCACAGGGGAAGTTCGGGAAAAACTGTTTTTT
CDR3aa: CASTGEVREKLFF

v_gene: TRBV27
d_gene: -
len: 15
abundance: -
j_gene: TRBJ2-3
CDR3nt: TGTGCCAGCAGTTTATTGGGGTATGGCGCAGATACGCAGTATTTT
CDR3aa: CASSLLGYGADTQYF

v_gene: TRBV5-1
d_gene: -
len: 16
abundance: few
j_gene: TRBJ2-3
CDR3nt: TGCGCCAGCAGCTTGGATACCGGGTCCAGCACAGATACGCAGTATTTT
CDR3aa: CASSLDTGSSTDTQYF

v_gene: TRBV19
d_gene: TRBD2
len: 16
abundance: many
j_gene: TRBJ2-1
CDR3nt: TGTGCCAGTAGTCACCCGGGACTAGGGGCGAAGGGTGAGCAGTTCTTC
CDR3aa: CASSHPGLGAKGEQFF

v_gene: TRBV15
d_gene: -
len: 14
abundance: few
j_gene: TRBJ2-2
CDR3nt: TGTGCCACCAAAAGGACGTTGAACACCGGGGAGCTGTTTTTT
CDR3aa: CATKRTLNTGELFF

v_gene: TRBV24-1
d_gene: -
len: 13
abundance: many
j_gene: TRBJ2-5
CDR3nt: TGTGCCACCGGTCTGGGAAAGGAAGAGACCCAGTACTTC
CDR3aa: CATGLGKEETQYF

v_gene: TRBV12-3/TRBV12-4
d_gene: -
len: 16
abundance: many
j_gene: TRBJ2-3
CDR3nt: TGTGCCAGCAGTTCCTATGGCCGGGGGAGCACAGATACGCAGTATTTT
CDR3aa: CASSSYGRGSTDTQYF

v_gene: TRBV7-9
d_gene: TRBD1
len: 15
abundance: many
j_gene: TRBJ2-7
CDR3nt: TGTGCCAGCAGCCGGGCGGACAGGGATATGGGGGAGCAGTACTTC
CDR3aa: CASSRADRDMGEQYF

v_gene: TRBV28
d_gene: TRBD2
len: 15
abundance: once
j_gene: TRBJ2-1
CDR3nt: TGTGCCAGCAGTCCCGGGACTAGTTCCTCCAATGAGCAGTTCTTC
CDR3aa: CASSPGTSSSNEQFF

v_gene: TRBV15
d_gene: -
len: 15
abundance: few
j_gene: TRBJ1-3
CDR3nt: TGTGCCACCAGAGACATTGGCCTGACTGGAAACACCATATATTTT
CDR3aa: CATRDIGLTGNTIYF

v_gene: TRBV5-5
d_gene: TRBD1
len: 14
abundance: -
j_gene: TRBJ1-2
CDR3nt: TGTGCCAGCAGCTCGACAGGGGACGCTGGAGGCTACACCTTC
CDR3aa: CASSSTGDAGGYTF

v_gene: TRBV12-3/TRBV12-4
d_gene: TRBD2
len: 14
abundance: few
j_gene: TRBJ2-1
CDR3nt: TGTGCCAGCACCGTAGCGGGAGGGGGGAATGAGCAGTTCTTC
CDR3aa: CASTVAGGGNEQFF

v_gene: TRBV6-1
d_gene: TRBD2
len: 16
abundance: many
j_gene: TRBJ2-1
CDR3nt: TGTGCCAGCAGTCCACCCCGGCGGGAGTACCACAATGAGCAGTTCTTC
CDR3aa: CASSPPRREYHNEQFF

v_gene: TRBV4-1
d_gene: -
len: 14
abundance: -
j_gene: TRBJ1-2
CDR3nt: TGCGCCAGCAGCCAAGAGGCGTTTAGGTCGGACTACACCTTC
CDR3aa: CASSQEAFRSDYTF

v_gene: TRBV6-4
d_gene: -
len: 14
abundance: -
j_gene: TRBJ2-3
CDR3nt: TGTGCCAGCAGTGCGGACAGCAGCACAGATACGCAGTATTTT
CDR3aa: CASSADSSTDTQYF

v_gene: TRBV6-1
d_gene: TRBD1
len: 14
abundance: many
j_gene: TRBJ1-5
CDR3nt: TGTGCCAGCAGTTATAGGACAGGAGTTCAGCCCCAGCATTTT
CDR3aa: CASSYRTGVQPQHF

v_gene: TRBV29-1
d_gene: -
len: 12
abundance: many
j_gene: TRBJ2-5
CDR3nt: TGCAGCGTTGCGCAAGCCCAAGAGACCCAGTACTTC
CDR3aa: CSVAQAQETQYF

v_gene: TRBV29-1
d_gene: -
len: 14
abundance: many
j_gene: TRBJ1-3
CDR3nt: TGCAGCGCCAAACTCCCTTATACAGGTGACACCATATATTTT
CDR3aa: CSAKLPYTGDTIYF

v_gene: TRBV20-1
d_gene: -
len: 12
abundance: -
j_gene: TRBJ1-2
CDR3nt: TGCAGTGCTAGAATCAGGAACTATGGCTACACCTTC
CDR3aa: CSARIRNYGYTF

v_gene: TRBV28
d_gene: -
len: 14
abundance: -
j_gene: TRBJ1-1
CDR3nt: TGTGCCAGCAGTTTAACCCTATCGATCACTGAAGCTTTCTTT
CDR3aa: CASSLTLSITEAFF

v_gene: TRBV5-1
d_gene: -
len: 14
abundance: many
j_gene: TRBJ2-5
CDR3nt: TGCGCCAGCAGCCGGGGGGCTAGCCAAGAGACCCAGTACTTC
CDR3aa: CASSRGASQETQYF

v_gene: TRBV12-3/TRBV12-4
d_gene: -
len: 15
abundance: few
j_gene: TRBJ2-3
CDR3nt: TGTGCCAGCAGTCACTATAGGGGGGGGAAAGATACGCAGTATTTT
CDR3aa: CASSHYRGGKDTQYF

v_gene: TRBV18
d_gene: TRBD2
len: 13
abundance: many
j_gene: TRBJ2-3
CDR3nt: TGTGCCAGCTCACGGACTAGCGGGATACGGCAGTATTTT
CDR3aa: CASSRTSGIRQYF

v_gene: TRBV5-4
d_gene: TRBD1
len: 16
abundance: -
j_gene: TRBJ1-3
CDR3nt: TGTGCCAGCAGCGTCGGACAGGGTATAGGAGGAAACACCATATATTTT
CDR3aa: CASSVGQGIGGNTIYF

v_gene: TRBV27
d_gene: -
len: 14
abundance: -
j_gene: TRBJ1-6
CDR3nt: TGTGCCAGCAGTTTACTAGAATATAATTCACCCCTCCACTTT
CDR3aa: CASSLLEYNSPLHF

v_gene: TRBV20-1
d_gene: TRBD2
len: 14
abundance: many
j_gene: TRBJ2-7
CDR3nt: TGCAGTGCTAGAGGACTAGCGGGGCGCTCGGAGCAGTACTTC
CDR3aa: CSARGLAGRSEQYF

v_gene: TRBV29-1
d_gene: -
len: 15
abundance: few
j_gene: TRBJ2-7
CDR3nt: TGCAGCGTCGCGCCTGCCCCAGGGAGCTCCTACGAGCAGTACTTC
CDR3aa: CSVAPAPGSSYEQYF

v_gene: TRBV19
d_gene: -
len: 13
abundance: -
j_gene: TRBJ2-3
CDR3nt: TGTGCCAGTAGTATTTTGAGCACAGGTACGCAGTATTTT
CDR3aa: CASSILSTGTQYF

v_gene: TRBV20-1
d_gene: -
len: 12
abundance: -
j_gene: TRBJ1-5
CDR3nt: TGCAGTGCTAGAGATGGTGGGGGGCCCCAGCATTTT
CDR3aa: CSARDGGGPQHF

v_gene: TRBV2
d_gene: -
len: 14
abundance: many
j_gene: TRBJ2-2
CDR3nt: TGTGCCAGCGGTGGGGGTTCGACGAACGGGGAGCTGTTTTTT
CDR3aa: CASGGGSTNGELFF

v_gene: TRBV2
d_gene: -
len: 13
abundance: many
j_gene: TRBJ1-1
CDR3nt: TGTGCCAGCAGTGAAGGACCTAACACTGAAGCTTTCTTT
CDR3aa: CASSEGPNTEAFF

v_gene: TRBV18
d_gene: TRBD1
len: 13
abundance: -
j_gene: TRBJ1-6
CDR3nt: TGTGCCAGCACGGGACAGAGGGACTCACCCCTCCACTTT
CDR3aa: CASTGQRDSPLHF